The clone carrying this T cell receptor (beta chain) was seen ten or more times. What it binds is not known. The data are from a study of blood T cells in healthy people across ages. Study-level background: Roughly one uniquely barcoded beta molecule per two T cells was captured.

Through a sample-barcoded 5' primer and a J-beta primer mix, a second PCR was run for 7 to 11 cycles. MiXCR, run by TCRdb on the 5' RACE reads, gives a single entry per CDR3 protein. This sample has approximately 730,000 distinct CDR3 sequences, with roughly 44% found just once. Germline assignment: CDR1 MNHEY and CDR2 SVGAGI. The CDR3 has 13 amino acids. Between the trimmed V and J ends, which lost 1 base and 5 bases, there was a span of 8 bases. Points from the study as a whole: The lack of PBMC sorting stopped any conclusive naive versus antigen-experienced comparison.

The specimen sequenced was blood. The origin of this receptor is a woman aged 60-75 years in good health. The rearrangement joins TRBV6-5 to TRBJ2-5; no reliable D call. The CDR3 DNA reads TGTGCCAGCAGTTACTTTGCCGGGGAGACCCAGTACTTC. Its translation is CASSYFAGETQYF.